This T cell receptor (beta chain) was identified in a study of T cell responses to AZD1222 COVID-19 vaccine. General study findings and limits: Reports indicate that nearly half of spike-specific TCRs are directed at unmutated variant regions. Once two AZD1222 doses were given, Spike-specific TCR breadth and depth went up. Every sample of the repertoires postdated the peak T cell response. Spike-spanning, vaccine-associated CD4 TCRs were dominant at 160-218 and 743-854.

Germline loops: CDR1 MNHEY, CDR2 SVGAGI. V lost 1 base and J lost 3, with 11 bases in between. The length of the CDR3 is 15 residues. A note on this clone: Its specificity is unknown.

Produced via immunoSEQ multiplex PCR; TCRdb's table is partial and in-frame only. This table has about 130,000 clones, 90% appearing once. This chain joins TRBV6-5 and TRBJ2-3; either TRBD1 or TRBD2 may supply D (6 bases each). The TCR originated in an adult in good health. The sample was peripheral blood, taken on day 0 of AZD1222 vaccination. The CDR3 protein is CASSYLEGVTDTQYF. CDR3 sequence (DNA): TGTGCCAGCAGTTACTTGGAGGGGGTTACAGATACGCAGTATTTT.